The present T cell receptor beta chain was sequenced within a study of Ad26.COV2.S vaccination and SARS-CoV-2 variants. Study as a whole: Sample donor was a member of the COV1001 Ad26.COV2.S trial arm. Ad26.COV2.S given intramuscularly, once or twice 56 days apart. General study points: Participants given vaccine showed non-spike TCR breadth similar to that of placebo recipients.

Produced via immunoSEQ multiplex PCR; TCRdb's table is partial and in-frame only. Here the sample spans 250,000 to 300,000 clones, approximately 87% being singletons. A note on this clone: Its antigen is not known.

V shed 10 bases and J shed 11 bases, with 9 bases lying between them. The CDR3 runs to 10 residues. Treatment in this sample: 19 received Ad26.COV2.S at low or high dose, single or two shots; roughly five received placebo; per-sample allocation not given. Repertoires come from day 63 after the first vaccine or placebo injection. This vaccine is an Ad26 vector that expresses the Wuhan-strain SARS-CoV-2 spike. The chain carries TRBV12-3 or TRBV12-4 and TRBJ2-6; no clear D gene. The sequencing used peripheral blood, collected in a trial of Ad26.COV2.S vaccine versus placebo. This clonotype originated in a person between 18 and 65 years old who received the Ad26.COV2.S COVID-19 vaccine or a placebo. CDR3 DNA sequence: TGTGCCACCGGCCGCGACGTCCTGACTTTC. Amino acids: CATGRDVLTF.